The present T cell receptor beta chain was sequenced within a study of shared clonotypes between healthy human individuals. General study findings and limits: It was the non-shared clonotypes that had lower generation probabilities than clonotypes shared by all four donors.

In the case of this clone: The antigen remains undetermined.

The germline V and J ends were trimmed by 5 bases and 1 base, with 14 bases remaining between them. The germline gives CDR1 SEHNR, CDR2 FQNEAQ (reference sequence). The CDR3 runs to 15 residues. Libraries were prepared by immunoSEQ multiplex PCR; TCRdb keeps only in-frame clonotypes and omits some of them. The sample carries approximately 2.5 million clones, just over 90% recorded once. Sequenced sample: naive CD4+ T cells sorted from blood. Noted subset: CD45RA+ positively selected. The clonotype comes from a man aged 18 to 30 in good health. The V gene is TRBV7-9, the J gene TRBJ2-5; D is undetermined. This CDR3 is CASSPPNHPQETQYF. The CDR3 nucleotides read TGTGCCAGCAGCCCCCCTAATCATCCCCAAGAGACCCAGTACTTC.